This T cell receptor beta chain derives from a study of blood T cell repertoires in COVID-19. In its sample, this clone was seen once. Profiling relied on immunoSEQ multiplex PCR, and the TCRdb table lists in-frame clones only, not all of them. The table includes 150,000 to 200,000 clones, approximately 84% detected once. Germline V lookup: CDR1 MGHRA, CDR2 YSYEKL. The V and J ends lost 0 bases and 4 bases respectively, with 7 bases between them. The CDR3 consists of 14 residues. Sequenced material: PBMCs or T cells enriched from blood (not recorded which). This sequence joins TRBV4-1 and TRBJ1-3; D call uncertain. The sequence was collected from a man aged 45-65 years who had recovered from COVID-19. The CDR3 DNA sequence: TGCGCCAGCAGCCAAGATCTGCGGGGAAACACCATATATTTT. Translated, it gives CASSQDLRGNTIYF.